This TCR beta chain came from a study of cytomegalovirus exposure and HLA in healthy donors. The study ran its PCR with 60 Vbeta and 13 Jbeta primers. In the source study's methods: Later, an analysis found 80 million or so unique TCR beta chains, and about 9.9 million of these were shared. Sequencing was performed with immunoSEQ multiplex PCR; in TCRdb, only in-frame clones are kept and a portion is missing. That table supplies the V and J calls and clone size; D and trimming were determined from the DNA. This sample carries roughly 190,000 clones, 75% to 80% of them seen once, and the ten largest clones take 13% to 15%. CDR3 length: 17 residues. CDR1 is SGDLS and CDR2 is YYNGEE in the germline V gene. V gave up 0 bases and J gave up 0 bases; unmatched junction bases: 8. Study-level findings and limits: HLA-A and HLA-B allele assignments for most subjects were reportedly predicted accurately using TCR beta sequences.

Everyone who donated was a healthy bone marrow donor. Of note for this clone: Its cognate antigen is unknown.

The chain joins TRBV9 to TRBJ1-2; 7 bases match TRBD1. The origin of this receptor is a woman aged 25 to 39 in good health and CMV-seropositive. Sample: PBMCs. The CDR3 DNA reads TGTGCCAGCAGCGTAGGAAAGGGGGCAGCTTCTAACTATGGCTACACCTTC. Protein product: CASSVGKGAASNYGYTF.